The clone carrying this TCR beta chain was observed at least ten times. Molecular barcoded adaptors covering alpha/delta and beta/gamma chains were used on approximately 400 ng RNA. TCRdb fed the reads into MiXCR, producing one record per CDR3 protein. There are 50,000 to 65,000 distinct CDR3 sequences in the sample; more than 9% occur only once, and roughly 16% lies in the top ten. This record belongs to a study of read filtering for tumor transcriptome and immune sequencing. This receptor was taken from a donor aged 40 or older with multiple myeloma. The material sequenced was a population of CD138-negative cells sorted from bone marrow.

The CDR3 sequence: CASSQEGVKANYGYTF. The CDR3 coding sequence is TGTGCCAGCAGCCAAGAAGGCGTAAAGGCTAACTATGGCTACACCTTC. V and J are TRBV4-2 and TRBJ1-2, with D unresolved. The germline V and J ends were trimmed by 0 bases and 0 bases, with 11 bases remaining between them. The CDR3 totals 16 residues. Germline V gives CDR1 LGHNA, CDR2 YNFKEQ.